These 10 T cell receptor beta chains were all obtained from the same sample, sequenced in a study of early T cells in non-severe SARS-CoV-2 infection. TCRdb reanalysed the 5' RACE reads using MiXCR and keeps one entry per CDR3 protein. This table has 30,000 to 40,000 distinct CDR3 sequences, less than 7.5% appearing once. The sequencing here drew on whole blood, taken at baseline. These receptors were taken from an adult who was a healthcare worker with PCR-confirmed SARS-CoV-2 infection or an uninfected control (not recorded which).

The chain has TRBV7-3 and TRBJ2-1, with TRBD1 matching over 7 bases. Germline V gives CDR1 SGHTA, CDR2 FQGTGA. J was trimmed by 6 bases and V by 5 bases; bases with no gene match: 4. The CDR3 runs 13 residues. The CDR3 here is CASSRGQVNEQFF. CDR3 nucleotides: TGTGCCAGCAGCCGCGGACAGGTCAATGAGCAGTTCTTC.

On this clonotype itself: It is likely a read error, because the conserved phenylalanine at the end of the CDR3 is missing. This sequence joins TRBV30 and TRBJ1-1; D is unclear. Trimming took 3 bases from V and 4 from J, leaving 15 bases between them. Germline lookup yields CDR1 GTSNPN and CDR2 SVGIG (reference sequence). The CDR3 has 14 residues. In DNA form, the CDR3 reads TGTGCCTGGAGACCCCTCGGGAGAACCACTGAAGCTTTCTCT. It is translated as CAWRPLGRTTEAFS.

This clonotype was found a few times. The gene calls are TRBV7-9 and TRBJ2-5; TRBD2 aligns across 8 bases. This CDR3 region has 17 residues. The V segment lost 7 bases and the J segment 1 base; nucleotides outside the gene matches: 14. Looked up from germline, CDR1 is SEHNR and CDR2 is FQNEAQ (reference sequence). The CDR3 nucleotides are TGTGCCAGCACGGTGCGGGGACTAGGGGGTGGCCAAGAGACCCAGTACTTC. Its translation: CASTVRGLGGGQETQYF.

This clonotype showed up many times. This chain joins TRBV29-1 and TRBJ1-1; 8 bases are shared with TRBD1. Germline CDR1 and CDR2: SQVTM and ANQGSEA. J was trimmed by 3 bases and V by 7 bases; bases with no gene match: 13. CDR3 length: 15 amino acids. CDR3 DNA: TGCAGCGCCGCAGGGGGCACCCGAAAGGACACTGAAGCTTTCTTT. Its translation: CSAAGGTRKDTEAFF.

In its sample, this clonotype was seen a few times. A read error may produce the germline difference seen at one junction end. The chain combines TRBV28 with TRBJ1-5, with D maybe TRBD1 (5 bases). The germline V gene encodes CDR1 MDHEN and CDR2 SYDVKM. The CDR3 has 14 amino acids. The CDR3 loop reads CASSLWDLNQPQHF. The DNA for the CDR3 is TGTGCCAGCAGTCTATGGGACCTGAATCAGCCCCAGCATTTT.

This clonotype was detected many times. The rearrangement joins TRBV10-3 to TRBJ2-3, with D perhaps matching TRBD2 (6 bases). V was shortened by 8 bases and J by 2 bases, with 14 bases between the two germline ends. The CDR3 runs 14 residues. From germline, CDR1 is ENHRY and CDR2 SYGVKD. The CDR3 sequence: CAIRRALNTDTQYF. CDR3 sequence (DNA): TGTGCCATCCGGAGGGCTCTGAACACAGATACGCAGTATTTT.

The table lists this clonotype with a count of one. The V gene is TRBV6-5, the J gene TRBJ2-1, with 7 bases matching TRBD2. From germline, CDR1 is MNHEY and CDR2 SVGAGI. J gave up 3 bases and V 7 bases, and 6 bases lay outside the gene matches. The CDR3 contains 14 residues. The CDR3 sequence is CASKAAGSYNEQFF. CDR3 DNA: TGTGCCAGCAAAGCAGCGGGAAGCTACAATGAGCAGTTCTTC.

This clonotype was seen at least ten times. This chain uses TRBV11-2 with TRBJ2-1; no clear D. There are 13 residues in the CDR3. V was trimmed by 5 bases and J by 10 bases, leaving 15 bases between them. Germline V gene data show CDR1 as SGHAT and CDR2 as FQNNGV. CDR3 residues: CASSRSHGYEQFF. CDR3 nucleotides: TGTGCCAGCAGCCGATCGCACGGATACGAGCAGTTCTTC.

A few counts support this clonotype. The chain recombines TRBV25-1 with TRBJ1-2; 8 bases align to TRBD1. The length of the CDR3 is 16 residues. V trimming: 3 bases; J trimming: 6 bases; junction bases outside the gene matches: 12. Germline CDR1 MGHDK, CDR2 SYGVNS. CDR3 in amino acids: CASSEAGGKGRNGYTF. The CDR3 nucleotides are TGTGCCAGCAGTGAGGCAGGGGGCAAGGGCAGGAATGGCTACACCTTC.

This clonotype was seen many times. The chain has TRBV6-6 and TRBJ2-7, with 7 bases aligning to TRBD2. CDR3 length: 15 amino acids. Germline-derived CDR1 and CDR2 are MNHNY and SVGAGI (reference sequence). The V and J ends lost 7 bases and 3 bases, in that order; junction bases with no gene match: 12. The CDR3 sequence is CASKLGGGGNYEQYF. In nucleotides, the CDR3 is TGTGCCAGCAAGTTAGGTGGGGGGGGAAACTACGAGCAGTACTTC.